One and the same sample provided the 15 T cell receptor beta chains below, sequenced in a study of blood T cell repertoires in COVID-19. Profiled with immunoSEQ multiplex PCR; TCRdb holds only in-frame clones, not every one. The sample includes approximately 170,000 clones, about 83% of them seen just once. Source material: peripheral blood. The receptors originated from a man aged 65-85 years who had recovered from COVID-19.

The chain carries TRBV10-1 and TRBJ2-2; 7 bases agree with TRBD1. Trimming at V came to 6 bases and at J to 5 bases, leaving 3 bases not matched to a gene. The CDR3 covers 13 residues. Germline lookup yields CDR1 WNHNN and CDR2 SYGVQD (reference sequence). The CDR3 region is CASSSGQTGELFF. The CDR3 DNA reads as TGCGCCAGCAGCTCGGGACAGACCGGGGAGCTGTTTTTT.

A single count supports this clone. This rearrangement joins TRBV3-1 (or the pseudogene TRBV3-2) to TRBJ2-1; D might be TRBD2 (6 bases). Germline assignment: CDR1 LGHDT and CDR2 YNNKEL (reference sequence). The CDR3 runs 17 residues. Trimming took off 0 bases at V and 2 bases at J, with 14 bases between the two ends. The CDR3 coding sequence is TGTGCCAGCAGCCAAGATAAATTCGGGAGCCCCTACAATGAGCAGTTCTTC. Its protein product is CASSQDKFGSPYNEQFF.

V gene TRBV3-1 (or the pseudogene TRBV3-2) combines with J gene TRBJ1-4, with D perhaps TRBD1 (5 bases). The length of the CDR3 is 15 residues. Germline CDR1 and CDR2: LGHDT and YNNKEL (reference sequence). Trimming took 2 bases from V and 10 from J, leaving 17 bases between them. CDR3 region: CASSQSGGTRGKLFF. CDR3 coding DNA: TGTGCCAGCAGCCAAAGTGGCGGGACGAGGGGAAAACTGTTTTTT.

The chain uses TRBV3-1 (or the pseudogene TRBV3-2) and TRBJ2-7; D call uncertain. The V gene's germline CDR1 is LGHDT and CDR2 YNNKEL (reference sequence). V shed 1 base and J shed 4 bases, with 8 bases lying between them. The CDR3 has 13 amino acids. In nucleotides, the CDR3 is TGTGCCAGCAGCCAAGTCCCGAGATACGAGCAGTACTTC. Its protein is CASSQVPRYEQYF.

The rearrangement links TRBV7-3 to TRBJ1-6, with D tentatively TRBD1 (6 bases). This CDR3 comprises 14 residues. Per germline, CDR1 SGHTA and CDR2 FQGTGA. The V and J ends lost 5 bases and 10 bases respectively, with 15 bases between them. The DNA of the CDR3 is TGTGCCAGCAGCGTAGGGGGTAGAGGATCACCCCTCCACTTT. Translated, it gives CASSVGGRGSPLHF.

The V gene is TRBV3-1 (or the pseudogene TRBV3-2), the J gene TRBJ1-1, with TRBD1 matching over 9 bases. V was clipped by 6 bases and J by 1 base; unmatched bases: 6. CDR1 LGHDT and CDR2 YNNKEL come from the germline V gene (reference sequence). CDR3 size: 15 residues. The CDR3 DNA reads as TGTGCCAGCAGTGGGACAGGGATTCGGAACACTGAAGCTTTCTTT. The encoded protein is CASSGTGIRNTEAFF.

This clone has a single count. The chain has TRBV3-1 (or the pseudogene TRBV3-2) and TRBJ2-1, with TRBD1 matching over 9 bases. The CDR3 has 16 amino acids. The V gene's germline CDR1 is LGHDT and CDR2 YNNKEL (reference sequence). The ends lost 4 bases at V and 6 bases at J; junction bases unmatched: 10. DNA of the CDR3: TGTGCCAGCAGCCTATACGGGACAGGGCGCCGCAATGAGCAGTTCTTC. Residues: CASSLYGTGRRNEQFF.

This clone was counted only a few times. This chain links TRBV5-4 with TRBJ1-1, with 11 bases fitting TRBD1. Germline V CDR1 and CDR2: SGHNT, YYREEE (reference sequence). The CDR3 runs to 14 residues. V was clipped by 2 bases and J by 4 bases; unmatched bases: 1. CDR3 loop: CASSLGTGGTEAFF. The CDR3 coding sequence is TGTGCCAGCAGCTTAGGGACAGGGGGCACTGAAGCTTTCTTT.

The sample holds one count of this clone. Other DNA sequences in this sample translate to the same CDR3. The CDR3 loop is CASSTRPPGNEQFF. CDR3 DNA sequence: TGTGCCAGCAGCACCCGACCCCCGGGGAATGAGCAGTTCTTC. This chain joins TRBV6-2 or TRBV6-3 and TRBJ2-1; TRBD2 might be the D (5 bases). The CDR3 is 14 amino acids. The germline V and J ends were trimmed by 6 bases and 7 bases, with 16 bases remaining between them. Germline-derived CDR1 and CDR2 are MNHEY and SVGEGT.

The chain is built from TRBV9 and TRBJ2-1; D is possibly TRBD1 (8 bases). V was trimmed by 4 bases and J by 8 bases, leaving 19 bases between them. CDR3 length: 15 residues. The V gene's germline CDR1 is SGDLS and CDR2 YYNGEE. The CDR3: CASSIGQGGSHEQFF. As DNA, the CDR3 is TGTGCCAGCAGCATTGGACAGGGAGGGTCGCATGAGCAGTTCTTC.

The gene calls are TRBV12-3 or TRBV12-4 and TRBJ1-1; unclear D gene. The CDR3 spans 11 residues. Trimming took 7 bases from V and 7 from J, leaving 10 bases between them. The CDR3 is CASIWRGEAFF. In DNA, the CDR3 is TGTGCCAGCATCTGGCGGGGTGAAGCTTTCTTT.

This chain uses TRBV9 with TRBJ1-4; 9 bases agree with TRBD1. Trimming cost V 3 bases and J 8 bases; bases outside gene matches: 8. The CDR3 is 15 residues long. Germline V gene data show CDR1 as SGDLS and CDR2 as YYNGEE. CDR3 region: CASSGGQGIGEKLFF. In DNA form, the CDR3 reads TGTGCCAGCAGCGGCGGACAGGGGATAGGGGAAAAACTGTTTTTT.

The J gene is TRBJ2-5, the V gene TRBV9, with 7 positions matching TRBD1. Germline CDR1 SGDLS, CDR2 YYNGEE. Trimming removed 3 bases from V and 0 bases from J; junction bases left unmatched: 8. This CDR3 comprises 16 residues. This CDR3 is CASSARDSSNQETQYF. The CDR3 nucleotides read TGTGCCAGCAGCGCTCGGGACAGTTCAAACCAAGAGACCCAGTACTTC.

The CDR3 sequence is CASSYTGELFF. The CDR3 DNA follows: TGTGCCAGCAGCTACACCGGGGAGCTGTTTTTT. The rearrangement uses TRBV2 and TRBJ2-2, with unresolved D. Trimming removed 6 bases at V and 3 bases at J, with 2 bases between. Germline lookup yields CDR1 SNHLY and CDR2 FYNNEI. This CDR3 spans 11 amino acids. Full variable domain (missing parts from reference TRBV2 and TRBJ2-2): EPEVTQTPSHQVTQMGQEVILRCVPISNHLYFYWYRQILGQKVEFLVSFYNNEISEKSEIFDDQFSVERPDGSNFTLKIRSTKLEDSAMYFCASSYTGELFFGEGSRLTVL.

This chain connects TRBV7-2 to TRBJ2-7; 12 positions match TRBD2. J lost 5 bases, V lost 2 bases, and 10 bases had no gene match. This CDR3 is built from 17 residues. The V gene's germline CDR1 is SGHTA and CDR2 FQGNSA. CDR3 sequence: CASSLLLRLAGDDEQYF. The CDR3 coding sequence is TGTGCCAGCAGCTTACTTTTGAGACTAGCGGGAGATGACGAGCAGTACTTC.